Shown below are 19 T cell receptor beta chains from a single sample sequenced in a study of T-cell reconstitution after alpha-beta-depleted transplantation in children. TCRbeta library construction was performed incorporating unique molecular identifiers. One entry per CDR3 protein, called by TCRdb with MiXCR from the PCR reads. Among approximately 590,000 distinct CDR3 sequences listed, roughly 10% were seen once. The input for sequencing was PBMCs from the stem cell graft donor, taken from the stem cell graft. These receptors were collected from a human donor who donated a stem cell graft to a child with acute myeloid leukemia.

This chain uses TRBV7-9 with TRBJ2-5; D gene unclear. The V gene's germline CDR1 is SEHNR and CDR2 FQNEAQ (reference sequence). This CDR3 region has 15 residues. Trimming shortened V by 5 bases and J by 1 base, and 14 bases separated the two germline ends. CDR3 sequence: CASSPERSFQETQYF. Written as DNA, the CDR3 is TGTGCCAGCAGCCCGGAGCGCTCGTTCCAAGAGACCCAGTACTTC.

In its sample, this clonotype was seen many times. The V gene is TRBV20-1, the J gene TRBJ2-4; D gene unclear. Trimming removed 1 base at V and 0 bases at J, with 4 bases between. The CDR3 is 13 residues long. The V gene's germline CDR1 is DFQATT and CDR2 SNEGSKA (reference sequence). Here the CDR3 reads CSARVKAKNIQYF. The CDR3 bases are TGCAGTGCTAGAGTCAAAGCCAAAAACATTCAGTACTTC.

V is TRBV7-9 and J is TRBJ2-7; 11 bases align to TRBD1. CDR1 and CDR2 (germline): SEHNR, FQNEAQ (reference sequence). The V and J ends lost 3 bases and 6 bases, in that order; junction bases with no gene match: 4. The CDR3 loop spans 14 amino acids. CDR3 DNA: TGTGCCAGCAGCTTTCCCGGGACAGGGGGCGAGCAGTACTTC. Amino acids: CASSFPGTGGEQYF.

The CDR3: CASSQVRGGTGQDYEQYF. As DNA, the CDR3 is TGTGCCAGCAGCCAAGTGAGAGGGGGGACAGGGCAGGACTACGAGCAGTACTTC. V gene TRBV25-1 combines with J gene TRBJ2-7, with TRBD1 matching over 9 bases. The CDR3 totals 18 residues. J gave up 3 bases and V 6 bases, and 18 bases lay outside the gene matches. In germline, CDR1 is MGHDK, CDR2 SYGVNS.

CDR3 in amino acids: CASRSRVGTEAFF. The CDR3 coding sequence is TGTGCCAGCCGGAGCCGGGTGGGGACTGAAGCTTTCTTT. The rearrangement links TRBV9 to TRBJ1-1; unclear D gene. V lost 7 bases, J lost 5 bases, and 15 bases lay in between. This CDR3 contains 13 residues. Germline CDR1 is SGDLS and CDR2 is YYNGEE.

This clonotype occurred a few times. The chain has TRBV12-3 or TRBV12-4 and TRBJ1-2; no definite D call. Between the trimmed V and J ends, which lost 8 bases and 6 bases, there was a span of 13 bases. The CDR3 contains 12 residues. The CDR3 loop reads CASGRIGNGYTF. The CDR3 bases are TGTGCCAGCGGGCGTATTGGGAATGGCTACACCTTC.

This clonotype was counted many times. The V call is TRBV24-1, the J call TRBJ1-6; tentatively, D is TRBD1 (6 bases). V lost 9 bases and J lost 10, with 12 bases in between. The CDR3 spans 12 residues. In germline, CDR1 is KGHDR, CDR2 SFDVKD. CDR3 nucleotides: TGTGCCACCGGGACATACGCATCACCCCTCCACTTT. Translated, it gives CATGTYASPLHF.

This clonotype was recorded many times. The chain combines TRBV12-3 or TRBV12-4 with TRBJ1-1, with a possible D match to TRBD1 (6 bases). The ends were cut back, 5 bases at V and 9 bases at J, with 13 bases in the middle. The CDR3 spans 12 residues. The CDR3 region is CASSPAGVKAFF. For the CDR3, the DNA is TGTGCCAGCAGTCCTGCAGGGGTTAAAGCTTTCTTT.

This rearrangement joins TRBV11-2 to TRBJ2-1, with 10 bases identical to TRBD2. This CDR3 region has 16 residues. The J segment lost 7 bases and the V segment lost 5 bases, leaving 11 bases of the junction unmatched. The V gene's germline CDR1 is SGHAT and CDR2 FQNNGV. The CDR3 loop is CASSPPSGRIINEQFF. CDR3 coding DNA: TGTGCCAGCAGCCCCCCTAGCGGGAGAATAATTAATGAGCAGTTCTTC. Full variable domain (rest looked up from reference TRBV11-2 and TRBJ2-1): EAGVAQSPRYKIIEKRQSVAFWCNPISGHATLYWYQQILGQGPKLLIQFQNNGVVDDSQLPKDRFSAERLKGVDSTLKIQPAKLEDSAVYLCASSPPSGRIINEQFFGPGTRLTVL.

This chain connects TRBV30 to TRBJ2-1; no definite D call. CDR3 length equals 15 residues. Trimming removed 3 bases at V and 3 bases at J, with 15 bases between. Per germline, CDR1 GTSNPN and CDR2 SVGIG (reference sequence). CDR3 protein: CAWRSLLSLYNEQFF. CDR3 DNA sequence: TGTGCCTGGAGGTCCCTACTATCTCTCTACAATGAGCAGTTCTTC.

The gene calls are TRBV7-2 and TRBJ2-2; no firm D call. V lost 3 bases and J 4 bases, leaving 12 bases between the germline ends. The CDR3 is 15 amino acids. Germline CDR1 SGHTA, CDR2 FQGNSA. CDR3 residues: CASSLGRAATGELFF. The CDR3 coding sequence is TGTGCCAGCAGCTTGGGCCGGGCGGCCACCGGGGAGCTGTTTTTT.

This clonotype was detected only a few times. This chain uses TRBV11-2 with TRBJ2-1, with D unresolved. The V gene's germline CDR1 is SGHAT and CDR2 FQNNGV. With 6 bases removed from V and 1 base from J, the gap between germline ends came to 22 bases. This CDR3 contains 18 residues. For the CDR3, the DNA is TGTGCCAGCAGGATCCATGGAGCTCTCCAGAGTTCCTACAATGAGCAGTTCTTC. Translating gives CASRIHGALQSSYNEQFF.

The table lists this clonotype with a few counts. The chain recombines TRBV5-1 with TRBJ2-3, with unresolved D. Trimming took off 0 bases at V and 0 bases at J, with 5 bases between the two ends. The germline V gene encodes CDR1 SGHRS and CDR2 YFSETQ. This CDR3 is 14 amino acids long. DNA for the CDR3: TGCGCCAGCAGCTTGGCCCATAGCACAGATACGCAGTATTTT. It encodes CASSLAHSTDTQYF.

The chain links TRBV27 to TRBJ2-3, with TRBD2 as a possible D gene (6 bases). V lost 5 bases to trimming and J lost 3 bases, with 18 bases between them. The CDR3 has 16 residues. Germline V gene sequence: CDR1 MNHEY, CDR2 SMNVEV (reference sequence). CDR3 loop: CASSQLTGVSTDTQYF. DNA of the CDR3: TGTGCCAGCAGTCAACTAACGGGAGTTTCGACAGATACGCAGTATTTT.

Many counts were recorded for this clonotype. The chain couples TRBV29-1 to TRBJ2-5; TRBD2 matches at 10 bases. Per the germline V gene, CDR1 is SQVTM and CDR2 is ANQGSEA. With V trimmed by 2 bases and J by 5 bases, 5 bases remained unmatched. CDR3 length: 14 amino acids. The CDR3 coding sequence is TGCAGCGTTGAACGAATAGCGGGAGGTGAGACCCAGTACTTC. Translating gives CSVERIAGGETQYF. Using reference TRBV29-1 and TRBJ2-5 for the parts outside the CDR3, the full variable domain is SAVISQKPSRDICQRGTSLTIQCQVDSQVTMMFWYRQQPGQSLTLIATANQGSEATYESGFVIDKFPISRPNLTFSTLTVSNMSPEDSSIYLCSVERIAGGETQYFGPGTRLLVL.

This chain's CDR3 is CSARAGGLSVNTEAFF. The CDR3 DNA reads as TGCAGTGCTAGAGCCGGGGGGCTCTCGGTGAACACTGAAGCTTTCTTT. The V and J genes are TRBV20-1 and TRBJ1-1, with D tentatively TRBD1 (6 bases). In germline, CDR1 is DFQATT, CDR2 SNEGSKA (reference sequence). V was clipped by 1 base and J by 0 bases, with 15 bases between them. This CDR3 has 16 residues.

V and J are TRBV6-5 and TRBJ1-4; D not certain. V lost 6 bases to trimming and J lost 0 bases, with 14 bases between them. The germline V gene has CDR1 MNHEY and CDR2 SVGAGI. The length of the CDR3 is 16 residues. DNA of the CDR3: TGTGCCAGCAGCGCTAGGACGGCATCAACTAATGAAAAACTGTTTTTT. Translated: CASSARTASTNEKLFF.

This clonotype was detected many times. V gene TRBV20-1 combines with J gene TRBJ2-5; 12 nucleotides align to TRBD2. V was clipped by 5 bases and J by 2 bases; unmatched bases: 12. This CDR3 has 17 residues. Germline CDR1 and CDR2: DFQATT and SNEGSKA (reference sequence). The CDR3 spells CSASALSLAGGQETQYF. In DNA form, the CDR3 reads TGCAGTGCTTCCGCCCTATCCCTAGCGGGAGGGCAAGAGACCCAGTACTTC.

The chain recombines TRBV5-1 with TRBJ2-2; 7 bases match TRBD1. Germline V gene lookup returns CDR1 SGHRS and CDR2 YFSETQ. The CDR3 is 15 residues long. The V and J ends lost 2 bases and 2 bases, in that order; junction bases with no gene match: 3. In DNA form, the CDR3 reads TGCGCCAGCAGCTTCACAGGGGCCAACACCGGGGAGCTGTTTTTT. Translated, it gives CASSFTGANTGELFF.